The entry below gives a single TCR beta chain sequence along with its context. What it binds is unknown. The data belong to a study of cytomegalovirus exposure and HLA in healthy donors. Study context: Earlier results showed 117 million unique TCR beta sequences derived from roughly 200 million T cells.

PCR was performed using 60 Vbeta and 13 Jbeta primers. Data came from immunoSEQ multiplex PCR; TCRdb stores just in-frame clones and leaves some out. The sample shows approximately 86,000 clones, roughly 80% of them seen only once. Trimming pared 6 bases from V and 1 base from J, leaving 12 bases between. The germline V gene encodes CDR1 MNHEY and CDR2 SMNVEV (reference sequence). This CDR3 contains 14 residues. Points from the study as a whole: An Asian-associated ancestry cluster reportedly showed fewer N-insertions than the approximately 620-donor mean in a later analysis. A prior analysis recorded that most TCR beta V segments were productive about 87% or about 30% of the time.

V and J are TRBV27 and TRBJ1-1; weak D call: TRBD1 (6 bases). The sequencing sample was made of PBMCs. This TCR was recovered from a middle-aged man in good health and CMV-seronegative. Here the CDR3 reads CASSPGHSNTEAFF. As DNA, the CDR3 is TGTGCCAGCAGCCCGGGACACTCGAACACTGAAGCTTTCTTT.